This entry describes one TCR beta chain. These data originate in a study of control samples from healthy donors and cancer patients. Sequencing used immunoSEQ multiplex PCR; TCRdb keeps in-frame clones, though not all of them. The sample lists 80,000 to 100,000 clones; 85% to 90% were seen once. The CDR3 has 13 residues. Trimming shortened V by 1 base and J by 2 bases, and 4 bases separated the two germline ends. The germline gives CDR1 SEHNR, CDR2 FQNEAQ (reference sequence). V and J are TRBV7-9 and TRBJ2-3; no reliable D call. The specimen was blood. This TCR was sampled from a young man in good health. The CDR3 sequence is CASSLGHTDTQYF. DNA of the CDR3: TGTGCCAGCAGCTTAGGTCACACAGATACGCAGTATTTT.